The 16 T cell receptor beta chains in this list originate from one sample, sequenced in a study of cytomegalovirus exposure and HLA in healthy donors. The PCR was carried out with 60 Vbeta primers and 13 Jbeta primers. Profiled with immunoSEQ multiplex PCR; TCRdb holds only in-frame clones, not every one. The table lists some 120,000 clones, 65% to 80% of them singletons, with approximately 9.9% in the top ten. Material for sequencing was PBMCs. These receptor sequences come from a man aged 35 to 55 in good health and CMV-seropositive.

The chain carries TRBV9 and TRBJ2-6; D ambiguous. The V gene lost 0 bases and the J gene lost 2 bases, with 9 bases spanning the gap. CDR1 is SGDLS and CDR2 is YYNGEE in the germline V gene. The CDR3 contains 16 residues. In DNA form, the CDR3 reads TGTGCCAGCAGCGTAGACAGAACCCCTGGGGCCAACGTCCTGACTTTC. It specifies CASSVDRTPGANVLTF.

In its sample, this clone was seen a few times. CDR3 residues: CASSEALGQGTGELFF. The CDR3 nucleotides read TGTGCCAGCAGTGAAGCGCTAGGACAGGGTACCGGGGAGCTGTTTTTT. The chain uses TRBV6-1 and TRBJ2-2, with 8 nucleotides matching TRBD1. The CDR3 sequence is 16 residues long. V dropped 0 bases and J dropped 5; count of bases not matched to a gene: 5. The germline V gene encodes CDR1 MNHNS and CDR2 SASEGT.

The CDR3 loop is CASSRTSSYQETQYF. The CDR3 DNA is TGCGCCAGCAGCCGGACTAGCAGTTACCAAGAGACCCAGTACTTC. The chain couples TRBV5-1 to TRBJ2-5; TRBD2 agrees at 8 bases. Germline V CDR1 and CDR2: SGHRS, YFSETQ. Losses at the gene ends were 4 bases for V and 0 bases for J; bases not matched to a gene: 5. CDR3 size: 15 residues. The entire variable domain, with the rest obtained from reference TRBV5-1 and TRBJ2-5, is as follows: KAGVTQTPRYLIKTRGQQVTLSCSPISGHRSVSWYQQTPGQGLQFLFEYFSETQRNKGNFPGRFSGRQFSNSRSEMNVSTLELGDSALYLCASSRTSSYQETQYFGPGTRLLVL.

J is TRBJ2-5 and V is TRBV21-1; TRBD2, the table's D call, lacks a check against the DNA. The DNA matches TRBJ2-7 better at its end, which makes the J call doubtful. TRBV21-1 is recorded as a pseudogene. This CDR3 contains 12 residues. CDR3 sequence reads: CASSRGVSEQYF. CDR3 in DNA: TGTGCCAGCTCTCGGGGGGTCTCCGAGCAGTACTTC.

The chain employs TRBV7-7 and TRBJ2-5; 7 nucleotides match TRBD2. Germline V gene data show CDR1 as SSHAT and CDR2 as FNYEAQ (reference sequence). CDR3 length: 14 amino acids. The CDR3 coding sequence is TGTGCTAGCGTGGGCGGGGGATTGCGGGAGACCCAGTACTTC. Its protein product is CASVGGGLRETQYF.

This chain joins TRBV29-1 and TRBJ1-2, with a tentative D call TRBD1 (6 bases). Trimming removed 0 bases at V and 8 bases at J, with 13 bases between. This CDR3 spans 13 amino acids. CDR1 and CDR2 (germline): SQVTM, ANQGSEA. In nucleotides, the CDR3 is TGCAGCGTTGAAGAGGGAGGGGGGAGAGGCTACACCTTC. Residues: CSVEEGGGRGYTF.

This rearrangement joins TRBV2 to TRBJ2-5; D not certain. The CDR3 is 8 residues long. Trimming shortened V by 4 bases and J by 12 bases, and 3 bases separated the two germline ends. CDR1 is SNHLY, CDR2 FYNNEI, per germline. The CDR3 loop reads CASSVEYF. For the CDR3, the DNA is TGTGCCAGCAGTGTCGAGTACTTC. Together with reference TRBV2 and TRBJ2-5, the CDR3 gives the full variable domain: EPEVTQTPSHQVTQMGQEVILRCVPISNHLYFYWYRQILGQKVEFLVSFYNNEISEKSEIFDDQFSVERPDGSNFTLKIRSTKLEDSAMYFCASSVEYFGPGTRLLVL.

The chain joins TRBV13 to TRBJ1-1, with D perhaps TRBD1 (6 bases). The CDR3 extends over 16 amino acids. Trimming left V 2 bases short and J 2 bases short, with 15 bases between. The germline V gene has CDR1 PRHDT and CDR2 FYEKMQ (reference sequence). The CDR3 reads CASSLRLTGPNTEAFF. DNA for the CDR3: TGTGCCAGCAGCTTACGCCTTACAGGGCCAAACACTGAAGCTTTCTTT.

V and J are TRBV5-1 and TRBJ1-1; 7 nucleotides match TRBD1. The CDR3 contains 14 residues. Germline V lookup: CDR1 SGHRS, CDR2 YFSETQ. Trimming removed 4 bases from V and 2 bases from J; junction bases left unmatched: 5. The CDR3 spells CASSGGTVNTEAFF. CDR3 DNA sequence: TGCGCCAGCAGCGGAGGGACAGTAAACACTGAAGCTTTCTTT.

This chain connects TRBV18 to TRBJ2-3; 9 positions agree with TRBD1. CDR3 length: 15 residues. CDR1 is KGHSH, CDR2 LQKENI, per germline. The trim removed 6 bases at V and 1 base at J, leaving 5 bases unmatched. CDR3 sequence (DNA): TGTGCCAGCTCTCGGGACAGGGTGGGCACAGATACGCAGTATTTT. Amino acid sequence: CASSRDRVGTDTQYF.

The CDR3 protein is CASEGQPYEQYF. The CDR3 nucleotides are TGCGCCAGCGAGGGACAGCCCTACGAGCAGTACTTC. The chain recombines TRBV10-1 with TRBJ2-7, with 7 bases matching TRBD1. CDR1 is WNHNN and CDR2 is SYGVQD in the germline V gene (reference sequence). The CDR3 totals 12 residues. V was pared by 8 bases and J by 2 bases, with 3 bases of the junction left unmatched.

The genes are TRBV4-2 and TRBJ1-6, with 8 nucleotides matching TRBD1. The CDR3 has 16 residues. V trimming: 0 bases; J trimming: 7 bases; junction bases outside the gene matches: 5. The germline V gene has CDR1 LGHNA and CDR2 YNFKEQ. CDR3 protein: CASSQDIHRGNSPLHF. CDR3 in DNA: TGTGCCAGCAGCCAAGATATCCACAGGGGGAATTCACCCCTCCACTTT.

V is TRBV2 and J is TRBJ2-3; D is possibly TRBD1 (6 bases). The germline CDR1 and CDR2 sequences are SNHLY and FYNNEI. With 7 bases removed from V and 2 bases from J, the gap between germline ends came to 16 bases. CDR3 length: 15 amino acids. CDR3 bases: TGTGCCAGCACTCTCGAGGGGGTTACCACAGATACGCAGTATTTT. It specifies CASTLEGVTTDTQYF.

The chain combines TRBV2 with TRBJ1-5; 12 positions agree with TRBD1. Trimming cost V 3 bases and J 7 bases; bases outside gene matches: 7. Germline values: CDR1 SNHLY, CDR2 FYNNEI. CDR3 length: 16 amino acids. Here the CDR3 DNA reads TGTGCCAGCAGTGAGGGGACAGGGGGCGCGGGGCAGCCCCAGCATTTT. Its translation: CASSEGTGGAGQPQHF.

The chain uses TRBV28 and TRBJ1-2; the D gene is possibly TRBD1 (5 bases). This CDR3 comprises 15 residues. Germline CDR1 is MDHEN and CDR2 is SYDVKM. V lost 5 bases and J 4 bases, leaving 17 bases between the germline ends. The CDR3 DNA sequence: TGTGCCAGCAGTACGACTGGGGCCCTAATCTATGGCTACACCTTC. This encodes CASSTTGALIYGYTF.

This chain joins TRBV30 and TRBJ2-3; 10 bases match TRBD1. Germline-derived CDR1 and CDR2 are GTSNPN and SVGIG (reference sequence). This CDR3 has 14 residues. V was pared by 3 bases and J by 4 bases, with 4 bases of the junction left unmatched. CDR3 nucleotides: TGTGCCTGGAGAGGGGACAGGGGCCCAGATACGCAGTATTTT. Translating gives CAWRGDRGPDTQYF. Using reference TRBV30 and TRBJ2-3 for the parts outside the CDR3, the full variable domain is SQTIHQWPATLVQPVGSPLSLECTVEGTSNPNLYWYRQAAGRGLQLLFYSVGIGQISSEVPQNLSASRPQDRQFILSSKKLLLSDSGFYLCAWRGDRGPDTQYFGPGTRLTVL.